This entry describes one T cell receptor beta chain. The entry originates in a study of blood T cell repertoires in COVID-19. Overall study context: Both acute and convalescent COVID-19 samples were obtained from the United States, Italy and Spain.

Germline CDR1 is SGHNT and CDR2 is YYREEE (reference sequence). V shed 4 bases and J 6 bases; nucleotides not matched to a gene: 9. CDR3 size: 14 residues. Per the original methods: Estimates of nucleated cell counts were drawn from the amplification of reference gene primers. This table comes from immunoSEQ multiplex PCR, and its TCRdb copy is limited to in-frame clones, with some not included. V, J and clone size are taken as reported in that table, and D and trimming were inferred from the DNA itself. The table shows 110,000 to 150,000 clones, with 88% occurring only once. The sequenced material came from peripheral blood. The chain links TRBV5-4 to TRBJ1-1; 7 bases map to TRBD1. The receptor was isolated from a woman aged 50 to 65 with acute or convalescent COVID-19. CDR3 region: CASSQGDRRPEAFF. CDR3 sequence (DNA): TGTGCCAGCAGCCAGGGGGACAGAAGACCTGAAGCTTTCTTT.